The rows below give T cell receptor beta chains drawn from one sample of a study of cytomegalovirus exposure and HLA in healthy donors. Libraries were prepared by immunoSEQ multiplex PCR; TCRdb keeps only in-frame clonotypes and omits some of them. The table includes some 160,000 clones, 82% detected once. Sequenced input: PBMCs. The receptors shown here come from a male donor in good health and CMV-seropositive. Each CDR3 is given with its conserved first and last residue.

cdr3_length	v_call	j_call	cdr3_aa
13	TRBV14	TRBJ1-1	CASSQLRNTEAFF
16	TRBV9	TRBJ2-1	CASSVVRDSGVNEQFF
14	TRBV5-1	TRBJ1-2	CASSPDGRVFGYTF
16	TRBV5-1	-	CASSTSGGEETYEQYF
17	TRBV15	TRBJ1-5	CATSRSGDRGSNQPQHF
16	TRBV4-3	TRBJ2-2	CASSQEGRGTPGELFF
12	TRBV10-3	TRBJ1-2	CAIRVGNYGYTF
15	TRBV30	TRBJ2-2	CAWSFGGSSYGELFF
15	TRBV7-8	TRBJ2-1	CASSSPPRFFNEQFF
14	TRBV19	TRBJ2-2	CASSRDRGAGELFF
15	TRBV4-3	TRBJ1-1	CASSQEGLSPWEAFF
15	TRBV19	TRBJ1-6	CASSGGQGARSPLHF
16	TRBV7-9	TRBJ1-4	CASSFRTGTVNEKLFF
15	TRBV15	TRBJ2-7	CATSRGRTGAYEQYF
15	TRBV15	TRBJ2-1	CATSRRDRGHDEQFF